The next 29 T cell receptor beta chains were all read from a single sample in a study of human T cells and chemical hapten exposure. Indicated treatment: therapeutic diphenylcyclopropenone sensitization with weekly scalp DPC. The library attached unique molecular identifiers to individual cDNA molecules. TCRdb processed the reads anew with MiXCR; each CDR3 protein has one entry. The sample contains over 4,000 distinct CDR3 sequences, roughly 49% of which appear only once. Sequenced here: whole blood, sampled before DPC sensitization or 2, 6, or about 24 weeks after (not recorded which). Receptors originate from an adult with alopecia areata. Some clones in this sample may be carry-over from other donors' samples. This table probably holds off-target reads from a library built for another chain.

The chain combines TRBV5-1 with TRBJ2-5; TRBD2 matches at 8 bases. J gave up 4 bases and V 0 bases, and 5 bases lay outside the gene matches. CDR3 size: 15 residues. Germline V gives CDR1 SGHRS, CDR2 YFSETQ. CDR3 loop: CASSLASAGGETQYF. The CDR3, as DNA: TGCGCCAGCAGCTTGGCTTCGGCGGGAGGAGAGACCCAGTACTTC.

The CDR3 is CASSSDRGRTEAFF. The CDR3, as DNA: TGTGCCAGCAGTTCGGACAGGGGACGCACTGAAGCTTTCTTT. This rearrangement joins TRBV5-8 to TRBJ1-1, with 9 positions matching TRBD1. The trim removed 5 bases at V and 4 bases at J, leaving 6 bases unmatched. CDR1 and CDR2 from the germline V gene are SGHTS and YDEGEE. The CDR3 is 14 residues long.

This chain connects TRBV20-1 to TRBJ2-5; TRBD2 aligns across 8 bases. The CDR3 length is 15 residues. Germline values: CDR1 DFQATT, CDR2 SNEGSKA (reference sequence). The V gene end was trimmed by 2 bases and the J gene end by 5 bases; junction bases not matched to a gene: 10. The chain's CDR3 is CSARRLAGMVETQYF. The CDR3 DNA reads TGCAGTGCTAGAAGGTTAGCGGGAATGGTGGAGACCCAGTACTTC.

In its sample, this clonotype ranks as large. The chain has TRBV28 and TRBJ2-7; a possible D gene is TRBD2 (5 bases). The V gene's germline CDR1 is MDHEN and CDR2 SYDVKM. The CDR3 covers 13 residues. V lost 4 bases to trimming and J lost 5 bases, with 12 bases between them. The CDR3 here is CASSSEGVDEQYF. CDR3 DNA sequence: TGTGCCAGCAGTTCCGAGGGAGTAGACGAGCAGTACTTC.

The chain links TRBV18 to TRBJ2-5, with 9 bases matching TRBD1. V lost 6 bases, J lost 5 bases, and 10 bases stayed unmatched. The CDR3 covers 15 residues. Germline CDR1 KGHSH, CDR2 LQKENI. CDR3 DNA sequence: TGTGCCAGCTCTATGGGACAGGGCGAAGGGGAGACCCAGTACTTC. Translation: CASSMGQGEGETQYF.

This clonotype was counted once. The chain employs TRBV3-1 and TRBJ2-5, with TRBD1 identical over 10 bases. CDR3 length: 15 amino acids. Germline loops: CDR1 LGHDT, CDR2 YNNKEL (reference sequence). The trim removed 4 bases at V and 4 bases at J, leaving 6 bases unmatched. The CDR3 region is CASSRSGQGIETQYF. For the CDR3, the DNA is TGTGCCAGCAGCCGTTCGGGACAGGGGATAGAGACCCAGTACTTC.

This clonotype was recorded once. CDR3 region: CASSARLAGETQYF. In DNA, the CDR3 is TGTGCCAGCAGCGCGAGACTAGCTGGGGAGACCCAGTACTTC. The chain joins TRBV7-6 to TRBJ2-5, with 7 bases matching TRBD2. The V gene end was trimmed by 5 bases and the J gene end by 5 bases; junction bases not matched to a gene: 8. The length of the CDR3 is 14 residues. Germline CDR1 is SGHVS and CDR2 is FNYEAQ.

This clonotype came up a few times. The genes are TRBV29-1 and TRBJ2-3; TRBD2 might be the D (6 bases). This CDR3 is 12 amino acids long. Germline-derived CDR1 and CDR2 are SQVTM and ANQGSEA. The ends were cut back, 7 bases at V and 3 bases at J, with 11 bases in the middle. The CDR3 region has the DNA TGCAGCGCCGGGACTCAGACAGATACGCAGTATTTT. Translating gives CSAGTQTDTQYF.

V is TRBV2 and J is TRBJ2-7, with 7 bases identical to TRBD1. The length of the CDR3 is 12 residues. CDR1 is SNHLY and CDR2 is FYNNEI in the germline V gene. V shed 6 bases and J 4 bases; nucleotides not matched to a gene: 3. Here the CDR3 reads CASRDRLYEQYF. The CDR3 DNA reads TGTGCCAGCAGGGACAGGCTTTACGAGCAGTACTTC.

The rearrangement joins TRBV28 to TRBJ1-6; D gene ambiguous. The germline V gene encodes CDR1 MDHEN and CDR2 SYDVKM. V was trimmed by 2 bases and J by 8 bases, leaving 10 bases between them. The CDR3 length is 14 residues. The CDR3 protein is CASSLQPADSPLHF. The CDR3 DNA reads as TGTGCCAGCAGTTTACAGCCTGCGGATTCACCCCTCCACTTT.

This clonotype was seen only a few times. The chain employs TRBV28 and TRBJ1-1; 8 bases are a match to TRBD1. The V segment lost 6 bases and the J segment 4 bases; nucleotides outside the gene matches: 7. This CDR3 is built from 14 residues. Germline V gene data show CDR1 as MDHEN and CDR2 as SYDVKM. Here the CDR3 DNA reads TGTGCCAGCAGACCAACAGGGGGTGTCACTGAAGCTTTCTTT. Protein sequence: CASRPTGGVTEAFF.

The chain carries TRBV18 and TRBJ1-5; possibly TRBD1 for D (6 bases). The CDR3 loop spans 13 amino acids. Germline V gives CDR1 KGHSH, CDR2 LQKENI. V lost 4 bases to trimming and J lost 4 bases, with 8 bases between them. This chain's CDR3 is CASSQGENQPQHF. CDR3 nucleotide sequence: TGTGCCAGCTCACAGGGGGAGAATCAGCCCCAGCATTTT.

This clonotype was seen a few times. The chain uses TRBV11-2 and TRBJ2-2; the D is unclear. CDR3 length: 13 residues. V was pared by 1 base and J by 6 bases, with 6 bases between. CDR1 and CDR2 from the germline V gene are SGHAT and FQNNGV. CDR3 sequence reads: CASSLVLAGELFF. In DNA form, the CDR3 reads TGTGCCAGCAGCTTAGTTTTAGCCGGGGAGCTGTTTTTT.

This clonotype was detected a few times. This chain connects TRBV30 to TRBJ2-3; D gene uncertain. The V and J ends lost 5 bases and 9 bases respectively, with 12 bases between them. This CDR3 spans 11 amino acids. Germline loops: CDR1 GTSNPN, CDR2 SVGIG (reference sequence). The chain's CDR3 is CAWELPGTQYF. Written as DNA, the CDR3 is TGTGCCTGGGAGCTACCAGGCACGCAGTATTTT.

This clonotype came up a few times. CDR3 DNA sequence: TGTGCCAGCAGCTTGACATTGGGGGTGACAGGGGTCCCCTACGAGCAGTACTTC. This encodes CASSLTLGVTGVPYEQYF. V is TRBV11-3 and J is TRBJ2-7, with 8 bases identical to TRBD1. Trimming cost V 3 bases and J 2 bases; bases outside gene matches: 15. The CDR3 has 18 amino acids. CDR1 and CDR2 from the germline V gene are SGHNT and YENEEA.

This clonotype was observed a few times. At one end the junction does not follow the germline gene, possibly because of a read error. The rearrangement links TRBV7-2 to TRBJ2-1; weak D call: TRBD1 (5 bases). The CDR3 runs to 13 residues. Germline V gene sequence: CDR1 SGHTA, CDR2 FQGNSA. DNA of the CDR3: TGTGTCAGCAGCTCAAATAGACAGACCGAGCAGTTCTTC. This gives the protein CVSSSNRQTEQFF.

The chain couples TRBV5-4 to TRBJ2-3; possibly TRBD1 for D (6 bases). CDR3 length equals 16 residues. With 4 bases removed from V and 6 bases from J, the gap between germline ends came to 21 bases. Germline CDR1 reads SGHNT; CDR2 reads YYREEE (reference sequence). The CDR3 reads CASSPEGGAVRDTQYF. CDR3 nucleotide sequence: TGTGCCAGCAGCCCGGAAGGGGGAGCGGTACGGGATACGCAGTATTTT.

The genes are TRBV20-1 and TRBJ2-3; 9 bases fit TRBD2. CDR3 length: 16 amino acids. Germline assignment: CDR1 DFQATT and CDR2 SNEGSKA (reference sequence). Trimming took 0 bases from V and 4 from J; bases not matched to a gene: 8. CDR3 loop: CSARDSGGGEPDTQYF. The CDR3 DNA is TGCAGTGCTAGAGATAGTGGCGGGGGGGAGCCAGATACGCAGTATTTT.

The chain couples TRBV6-2 or TRBV6-3 to TRBJ2-3, with 10 bases fitting TRBD2. CDR1 is MNHEY and CDR2 is SVGEGT in the germline V gene. The CDR3 is 15 amino acids. J was trimmed by 0 bases and V by 8 bases; bases with no gene match: 5. The CDR3 sequence is CASELAGGSTDTQYF. The CDR3 DNA follows: TGTGCCAGCGAATTAGCGGGAGGAAGCACAGATACGCAGTATTTT.

Notes on this clonotype: An end of the junction differs from the germline gene, which may be a read error. The J gene is TRBJ2-5, the V gene TRBV7-7; the D is unclear. This CDR3 is 13 amino acids long. Germline values: CDR1 SSHAT, CDR2 FNYEAQ (reference sequence). The CDR3 DNA follows: TGTGCTAGCAGCTTACGGCACCAAGAGACCCAGTACTTC. Encoded protein: CASSLRHQETQYF. Full variable domain (outside the CDR3, taken from reference TRBV7-7 and TRBJ2-5): GAGVSQSPRYKVTKRGQDVTLRCDPISSHATLYWYQQALGQGPEFLTYFNYEAQPDKSGLPSDRFSAERPEGSISTLTIQRTEQRDSAMYRCASSLRHQETQYFGPGTRLLVL.

This chain joins TRBV5-1 and TRBJ1-1; D perhaps matches TRBD1 (6 bases). Between the trimmed V and J ends, which lost 7 bases and 1 base, there was a span of 11 bases. This CDR3 has 13 amino acids. CDR1 and CDR2 (germline): SGHRS, YFSETQ. The CDR3 region is CASRGGTNTEAFF. CDR3 DNA: TGCGCCAGCCGAGGGGGGACGAACACTGAAGCTTTCTTT.

This clonotype has only a few counts. The J gene is TRBJ2-7, the V gene TRBV6-6; D may be TRBD2 (6 bases). The CDR3 loop spans 13 amino acids. Per the germline V gene, CDR1 is MNHNY and CDR2 is SVGAGI (reference sequence). Trimming pared 5 bases from V and 1 base from J, leaving 9 bases between. The CDR3 coding sequence is TGTGCCAGCAGTCCGGGACTTTCCTACGAGCAGTACTTC. Amino acid sequence: CASSPGLSYEQYF.

This rearrangement joins TRBV30 to TRBJ1-5, with unresolved D. Per germline, CDR1 GTSNPN and CDR2 SVGIG (reference sequence). CDR3 length: 13 amino acids. V was shortened by 5 bases and J by 0 bases, with 8 bases between the two germline ends. CDR3 loop: CAWAPDSNQPQHF. The CDR3 DNA reads as TGTGCCTGGGCCCCGGATAGCAATCAGCCCCAGCATTTT.

This clonotype was recorded a few times. CDR3 nucleotides: TGTGCCAGCACCCGAAGGACTAGCGGGGGTATTGGGTATGAGCAGTTCTTC. Amino acid sequence: CASTRRTSGGIGYEQFF. The chain uses TRBV5-4 and TRBJ2-1; TRBD2 agrees at 13 bases. CDR3 size: 17 residues. J lost 8 bases, V lost 6 bases, and 14 bases had no gene match. The germline V gene encodes CDR1 SGHNT and CDR2 YYREEE (reference sequence).

This rearrangement joins TRBV18 to TRBJ1-5; 9 bases agree with TRBD1. Germline CDR1 and CDR2: KGHSH and LQKENI. Trimming removed 3 bases from V and 3 bases from J; junction bases left unmatched: 3. The CDR3 length is 15 residues. The CDR3 protein is CASSPRDRDNQPQHF. Written as DNA, the CDR3 is TGTGCCAGCTCACCCCGGGACAGGGACAATCAGCCCCAGCATTTT.

The chain joins TRBV4-2 to TRBJ2-2; D is unclear. The CDR3 extends over 12 amino acids. From germline, CDR1 is LGHNA and CDR2 YNFKEQ. Trimming pared 4 bases from V and 5 bases from J, leaving 5 bases between. The CDR3 loop reads CASSPNTGELFF. The CDR3, as DNA: TGTGCCAGCAGCCCTAATACCGGGGAGCTGTTTTTT.

J is TRBJ2-7 and V is TRBV11-2, with D unresolved. There are 17 residues in the CDR3. Germline V gene sequence: CDR1 SGHAT, CDR2 FQNNGV. V was pared by 5 bases and J by 4 bases, with 24 bases between. In DNA form, the CDR3 reads TGTGCCAGCAGCCCTCGGATTGGAGTGGCCCTTCAGTACGAGCAGTACTTC. It translates to CASSPRIGVALQYEQYF.

V gene TRBV7-6 combines with J gene TRBJ2-5; TRBD2 matches 7 bases. CDR3 length: 14 amino acids. The junction had 5 bases not matched to a gene; V was cut back by 5 bases and J by 2 bases. CDR1 SGHVS and CDR2 FNYEAQ come from the germline V gene. Here the CDR3 reads CASSPAAGQETQYF. The CDR3 DNA sequence: TGTGCCAGCAGCCCCGCAGCGGGGCAAGAGACCCAGTACTTC.

The CDR3 here is CASSPADSTGELFF. Here the CDR3 DNA reads TGTGCCAGCTCACCTGCGGACAGCACCGGGGAGCTGTTTTTT. This rearrangement joins TRBV18 to TRBJ2-2; a possible D gene is TRBD1 (6 bases). Trimming shortened V by 3 bases and J by 4 bases, and 9 bases separated the two germline ends. Germline V CDR1 and CDR2: KGHSH, LQKENI. The CDR3 is 14 amino acids. Full variable domain (outside the CDR3, taken from reference TRBV18 and TRBJ2-2): NAGVMQNPRHLVRRRGQEARLRCSPMKGHSHVYWYRQLPEEGLKFMVYLQKENIIDESGMPKERFSAEFPKEGPSILRIQQVVRGDSAAYFCASSPADSTGELFFGEGSRLTVL.